This T cell receptor beta chain was captured by sequencing in a study of Graves' ophthalmopathy and Graves' hyperthyroidism. This clonotype showed up many times. CDR3 regions of TCR beta were amplified from RNA transcripts. First-round RT-PCR used HTBI primers; second-round multiplex PCR followed. TCRdb itself ran the multiplex PCR reads through MiXCR, one entry per CDR3 protein. Altogether under 60,000 distinct CDR3 sequences are present, less than 65% being singletons, with the ten largest covering approximately 4.8%. The sequence derives from an adult woman with Graves' ophthalmopathy. Sequencing was performed on peripheral blood.

Here the CDR3 DNA reads TGTGCCAGCAGCCCAACACCGGGGACAGCCATGAACACTGAAGCTTTCTTT. This encodes CASSPTPGTAMNTEAFF. The rearrangement links TRBV5-8 to TRBJ1-1; 7 nucleotides agree with TRBD1. The germline CDR1 and CDR2 sequences are SGHTS and YDEGEE. V dropped 4 bases and J dropped 0; count of bases not matched to a gene: 12. The CDR3 contains 17 residues.